The entry below gives a single T cell receptor beta chain sequence along with its context. The data are from a study of blood T cell repertoires in COVID-19. Study background: COVID-19 samples, acute and convalescent, were from the United States, Italy and Spain. Nucleic acid was either cDNA or gDNA, and it came from T cells, B-cell-depleted T cells, or PBMCs.

Original data processing: Estimated nucleated cell counts came from reference gene primer amplification. Method: immunoSEQ multiplex PCR; TCRdb's copy keeps in-frame clones and lacks some. That table supplies the V and J calls and clone size; D and trimming were determined from the DNA. The table includes 110,000 to 150,000 clones, roughly 84% detected once. This CDR3 spans 13 amino acids. The germline CDR1 and CDR2 sequences are LNHDA and SQIVND (reference sequence). The V end lost 6 bases, the J end lost 4 bases, and 7 bases lay between the germline ends. What was sequenced was peripheral blood. The chain joins TRBV19 to TRBJ1-6; the D gene is possibly TRBD1 (5 bases). The TCR originated in a man aged 55 to 69 with active or convalescent COVID-19. CDR3 sequence (DNA): TGTGCCAGTAGGGGACTTTATAATTCACCCCTCCACTTT. This encodes CASRGLYNSPLHF.